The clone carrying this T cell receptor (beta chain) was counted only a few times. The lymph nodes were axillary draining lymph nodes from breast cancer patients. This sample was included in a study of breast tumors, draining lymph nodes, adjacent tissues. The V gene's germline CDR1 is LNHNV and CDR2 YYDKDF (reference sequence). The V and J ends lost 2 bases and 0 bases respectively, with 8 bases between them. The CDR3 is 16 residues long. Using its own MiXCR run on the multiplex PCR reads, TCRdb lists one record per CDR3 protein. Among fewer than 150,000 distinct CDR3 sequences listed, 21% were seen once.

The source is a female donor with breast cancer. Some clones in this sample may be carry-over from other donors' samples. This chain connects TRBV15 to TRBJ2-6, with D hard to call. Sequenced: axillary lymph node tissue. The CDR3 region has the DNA TGTGCCACCAGCAGACAACAGAGCTCTGGGGCCAACGTCCTGACTTTC. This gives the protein CATSRQQSSGANVLTF.